This T cell receptor beta chain was observed in a study of T cells in Graves' hyperthyroidism and ophthalmopathy. Amplification yielded TCR beta CDR3 regions, with RNA transcripts as the source. The primer set for the first-round RT-PCR of the TCR CDR3 was HTBI. A single record per CDR3 protein comes from TCRdb applying MiXCR to the multiplex PCR reads. The table records under 450,000 distinct CDR3 sequences, about 15% of them present only once. The sample holds many counts of this clonotype. As yet, its antigen is unknown. The CDR3 covers 14 residues. Germline V gives CDR1 MNHEY, CDR2 SVGAGI. Trimming pared 2 bases from V and 6 bases from J, leaving 12 bases between. Whole-study results and caveats: Among thyroid clonotypes expanded above 0.001, most also appeared in blood. From stable hyperthyroidism, ophthalmopathy was separated by a 13 V-J model. In validation, the model predicted ophthalmopathy. These predictions came a median roughly 7.1 months before onset.

The clonotype was recovered from a woman between 18 and 29 years old with Graves' hyperthyroidism. The sequenced material came from blood. This chain uses TRBV6-5 with TRBJ2-3; D unclear. CDR3 residues: CASSYNWGLDTQYF. The DNA for the CDR3 is TGTGCCAGCAGTTACAACTGGGGTCTGGATACGCAGTATTTT.